This T cell receptor (beta chain) was retrieved from a study of T cell repertoires in ileal Crohn's disease. The study's findings and limits: Every patient over 26.8% clonality showed endoscopic recurrence. Sorted CD8 T cells held more high-frequency clones than CD4.

The CDR3 has 15 amino acids. Germline lookup yields CDR1 SEHNR and CDR2 FQNEAQ (reference sequence). The V and J ends lost 5 bases and 6 bases, in that order; junction bases with no gene match: 8. As concerns this clone: Its antigen is not known.

Time point denoted: neoterminal ileum biopsy at postoperative endoscopy, about 6 months after surgery. Generated by immunoSEQ multiplex PCR, the TCRdb table keeps only in-frame clones and is missing some. In the table there are about 62,000 clones, about 89% of which are singletons. The TCR comes from an adult with Crohn's disease. Specimen: ileal tissue. V is TRBV7-9 and J is TRBJ2-2, with TRBD1 matching 8 bases. In DNA, the CDR3 is TGTGCCAGCAGCCACGGACAGGGATCTCCCGGGGAGCTGTTTTTT. Translated: CASSHGQGSPGELFF.